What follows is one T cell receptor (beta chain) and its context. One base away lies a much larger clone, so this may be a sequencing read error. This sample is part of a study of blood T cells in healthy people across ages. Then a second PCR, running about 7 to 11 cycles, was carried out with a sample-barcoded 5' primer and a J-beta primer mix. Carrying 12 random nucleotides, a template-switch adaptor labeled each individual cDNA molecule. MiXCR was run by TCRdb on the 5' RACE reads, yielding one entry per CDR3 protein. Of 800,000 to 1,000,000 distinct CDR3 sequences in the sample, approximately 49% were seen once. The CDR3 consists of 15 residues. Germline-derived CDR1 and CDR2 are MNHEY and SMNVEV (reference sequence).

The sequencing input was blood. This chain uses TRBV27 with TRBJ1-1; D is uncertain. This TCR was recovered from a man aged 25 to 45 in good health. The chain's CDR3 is CVSSFSGNLNTEAFF. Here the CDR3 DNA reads TGTGTCAGCAGTTTTTCGGGTAATTTGAACACTGAAGCTTTCTTT.